Listed below are T cell receptor beta chains from one sample, sequenced in a study of low-dose radiotherapy and immunotherapy resistance in tumors. TCRdb re-derived calls from the reads in MiXCR, one entry per CDR3 protein. This sample has tens of thousands of distinct CDR3 sequences, with 20% to 25% found just once. The material was PBMCs, obtained after low-dose radiotherapy plus immunotherapy. Receptors originate from a female donor with ovarian cancer. Both conserved end residues are part of each CDR3. D genes are given only for firm matches. The listing skips clone size in some rows; elsewhere it reads once, few, many or a size class.

>TRBJ2-1|TRBV27|-|-
CASSLLGTGGRNEQFF
TGTGCCAGCAGTTTACTAGGGACTGGGGGGCGCAATGAGCAGTTCTTC
>TRBJ1-2|TRBV4-1|many|TRBD1
CASSLSDRGLGGYTF
TGCGCCAGCAGCCTTTCCGACAGGGGGCTAGGTGGCTACACCTTC
>TRBJ2-7|TRBV20-1|many|TRBD1
CSARDRGTGGREQYF
TGCAGTGCTAGAGATCGCGGGACAGGGGGCAGGGAGCAGTACTTC
>TRBJ2-3|TRBV20-1|-|TRBD2
CSASSRGGITDTQYF
TGCAGTGCTAGCTCGCGGGGGGGCATAACAGATACGCAGTATTTT
>TRBJ2-3|TRBV15|many|TRBD2
CATSPPTSGGATDTQYF
TGTGCCACCAGCCCACCGACTAGCGGGGGGGCCACAGATACGCAGTATTTT
>TRBJ1-1|TRBV5-1|-|TRBD1
CASSLAFGQGVTEAFF
TGCGCCAGCAGCTTGGCCTTCGGACAGGGGGTCACTGAAGCTTTCTTT
>TRBJ1-6|TRBV5-1|many|-
CASSAYQGDNSPLHF
TGCGCCAGCAGCGCTTACCAGGGCGATAATTCACCCCTCCACTTT
>TRBJ2-7|TRBV6-1|-|TRBD2
CASRRTSVSYEQYF
TGTGCCAGCAGGAGGACTAGCGTCTCCTACGAGCAGTACTTC
>TRBJ1-5|TRBV24-1|many|-
CATSDAGLQPQHF
TGTGCCACCAGTGATGCGGGGTTGCAGCCCCAGCATTTT
>TRBJ1-2|TRBV6-2/TRBV6-3|many|-
CASSEGSYYGYTF
TGTGCCAGCAGTGAAGGCAGTTACTATGGCTACACCTTC
>TRBJ2-7|TRBV5-1|many|-
CASSLASRGPYEQYF
TGCGCCAGCAGCTTGGCTAGTAGGGGCCCCTACGAGCAGTACTTC
>TRBJ2-5|TRBV7-9|many|TRBD1
CASSSGQLEETQYF
TGTGCCAGCAGCTCGGGACAGCTTGAGGAGACCCAGTACTTC
>TRBJ2-7|TRBV5-1|many|TRBD1
CASSSGQGTVEQYF
TGCGCCAGCAGCTCCGGACAGGGCACCGTCGAGCAGTACTTC
>TRBJ2-5|TRBV20-1|-|-
CSARDLRQAEETQYF
TGCAGTGCTAGAGATCTAAGACAGGCCGAAGAGACCCAGTACTTC
>TRBJ2-1|TRBV11-2|many|-
CASSHLSETYNEQFF
TGTGCCAGCAGCCACTTGAGCGAGACCTACAATGAGCAGTTCTTC
>TRBJ2-3|TRBV20-1|few|TRBD2
CSASYAGTSGETDTQYF
TGCAGTGCTTCCTACGCTGGGACTAGCGGGGAGACAGATACGCAGTATTTT
>TRBJ2-3|TRBV6-2/TRBV6-3|many|-
CASTSHPDTQYF
TGTGCCAGCACGTCCCACCCAGATACGCAGTATTTT
>TRBJ2-2|TRBV5-1|many|-
CASSLTDMGKTGELFF
TGCGCCAGCAGCCTTACAGACATGGGGAAAACCGGGGAGCTGTTTTTT
>TRBJ2-7|TRBV14|many|TRBD2
CASSQVRTSGGRMYF
TGTGCCAGCAGCCAAGTGAGGACTAGCGGGGGCCGGATGTACTTC
>TRBJ2-1|TRBV5-1|-|TRBD1
CASRSGTGYNKQFF
TGCGCCAGCAGATCCGGGACAGGGTACAATAAGCAGTTCTTC
>TRBJ2-3|TRBV7-2|many|TRBD2
CASSLTAGGANTQYF
TGTGCCAGCAGCTTAACTGCCGGGGGGGCGAATACGCAGTATTTT
>TRBJ1-2|TRBV12-3/TRBV12-4|many|TRBD1
CASTPFSGTGGYGYTF
TGTGCCAGCACCCCTTTCTCGGGGACAGGAGGCTATGGCTACACCTTC
>TRBJ2-1|TRBV20-1|many|-
CSAPRQVNEQFF
TGCAGTGCTCCTAGACAGGTCAATGAGCAGTTCTTC
>TRBJ2-3|TRBV5-1|many|-
CASSLPPMRDGDTQYF
TGCGCCAGCAGTCTACCCCCAATGCGGGATGGAGATACGCAGTATTTT
>TRBJ2-7|TRBV6-2/TRBV6-3|many|TRBD2
CASAPGLPLEQYF
TGTGCCAGCGCACCGGGACTACCTCTCGAGCAGTACTTC
>TRBJ1-6|TRBV6-1|-|-
CASSYRAGPFFNSPLHF
TGTGCCAGCAGTTACCGGGCAGGGCCGTTTTTTAATTCACCCCTCCACTTT